This record looks at one TCR beta chain sequence and its context. These data belong to a study of technical replicates of blood from a handful of donors. Trimming removed 2 bases at V and 5 bases at J, with 7 bases between. Germline V gene sequence: CDR1 MNHEY, CDR2 SMNVEV (reference sequence). The CDR3 sequence is 12 residues long. Some clones are missing from TCRdb's copy, which holds only in-frame ones; the method was immunoSEQ multiplex PCR. Of 75,000 to 100,000 clones in the sample, about 96% were seen once. V and J are TRBV27 and TRBJ2-7; D may be TRBD1 (6 bases). This clonotype originated in a human donor in good health. The sample consisted of T cells isolated from PBMCs. This chain's CDR3 is CASSLTGNEQYF. Here the CDR3 DNA reads TGTGCCAGCAGTTTAACAGGGAACGAGCAGTACTTC.